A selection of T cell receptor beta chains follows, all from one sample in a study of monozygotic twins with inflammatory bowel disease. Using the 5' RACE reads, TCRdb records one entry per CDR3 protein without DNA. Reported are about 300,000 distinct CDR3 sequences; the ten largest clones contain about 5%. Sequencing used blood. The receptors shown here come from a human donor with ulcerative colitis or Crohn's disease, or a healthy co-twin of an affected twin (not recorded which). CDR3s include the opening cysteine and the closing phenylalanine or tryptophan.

CDR3aa: CSAREDSYEPQHF; j_gene: TRBJ1-5; v_gene: TRBV20-1
CDR3aa: CATSELLNTGELFF; j_gene: TRBJ2-2; v_gene: TRBV5-1
CDR3aa: CATSRDLSGVQETQYF; j_gene: TRBJ2-5; v_gene: TRBV15
CDR3aa: CASSYRTGTGAEAFF; j_gene: TRBJ1-1; v_gene: TRBV7-2
CDR3aa: CSATQTGIRVDTQYF; j_gene: TRBJ2-3; v_gene: TRBV20-1
CDR3aa: CASSAGGLASGRAFVVDEQFF; j_gene: TRBJ2-1; v_gene: TRBV11-1
CDR3aa: CASSLSGTGVTEQFF; j_gene: TRBJ2-1; v_gene: TRBV5-1
CDR3aa: CASFPGQGFHPSYNSPLHF; j_gene: TRBJ1-6; v_gene: TRBV6-2/TRBV6-3
CDR3aa: CASSLGWESHGYTF; j_gene: TRBJ1-2; v_gene: TRBV7-2
CDR3aa: CASRSGQIIGNTIYF; j_gene: TRBJ1-3; v_gene: TRBV6-1
CDR3aa: CASSLGSRRGRGETQYF; j_gene: TRBJ2-5; v_gene: TRBV7-6
CDR3aa: CASTRLTSGGAQTQYF; j_gene: TRBJ2-5; v_gene: TRBV6-1
CDR3aa: CAIGTGVNTEAFF; j_gene: TRBJ1-1; v_gene: TRBV10-3
CDR3aa: CASSPGPTGLFF; j_gene: TRBJ2-2; v_gene: TRBV6-5
CDR3aa: CSARSWPGVTDTQYF; j_gene: TRBJ2-3; v_gene: TRBV20-1
CDR3aa: CASSRRPVDAGELFF; j_gene: TRBJ2-2; v_gene: TRBV7-6
CDR3aa: CASSFEGYGNQPQHF; j_gene: TRBJ1-5; v_gene: TRBV5-5
CDR3aa: CASTDRGFGEQFF; j_gene: TRBJ2-1; v_gene: TRBV12-3/TRBV12-4
CDR3aa: CASSLGSMNTEAFF; j_gene: TRBJ1-1; v_gene: TRBV7-9
CDR3aa: CASRRTGGGNEQYF; j_gene: TRBJ2-7; v_gene: TRBV6-1
CDR3aa: CASSRKWGVHYNEQFF; j_gene: TRBJ2-1; v_gene: TRBV19
CDR3aa: CASSQAGDEQFF; j_gene: TRBJ2-1; v_gene: TRBV4-3
CDR3aa: CASTPAGGTDTQYF; j_gene: TRBJ2-3; v_gene: TRBV12-3/TRBV12-4
CDR3aa: CASSLEGTSGRGQYF; j_gene: TRBJ2-7; v_gene: TRBV7-2
CDR3aa: CASKRTGGNTEAFF; j_gene: TRBJ1-1; v_gene: TRBV12-3/TRBV12-4
CDR3aa: CASSFGESYNEQFF; j_gene: TRBJ2-1; v_gene: TRBV5-1